The present TCR beta chain was sequenced within a study of cytomegalovirus exposure and HLA in healthy donors. The CDR3 totals 16 residues. V shed 0 bases and J 4 bases; nucleotides not matched to a gene: 6. Germline CDR1 MNHNS, CDR2 SASEGT. PCR used 60 Vbeta primers and 13 Jbeta primers. In the source study's methods: In a later analysis, of some 80 million unique beta chains, roughly 11 million appeared in at least two donors. Produced via immunoSEQ multiplex PCR; TCRdb's table is partial and in-frame only. V and J calls and clone size are given by that table; D and trimming were obtained from the DNA. The sample contains approximately 150,000 clones, over 60% of which appear only once. Study-wide findings and caveats: Further analysis, carried out later, found HLA-associated TCR beta chains more clonally expanded than equally common other chains.

This clone turned up a few times. Its specificity is not known. This clonotype originated in a woman between 55 and 75 years old in good health and CMV-seronegative. The rearrangement joins TRBV6-1 to TRBJ1-5, with 7 bases that match TRBD1. Material: PBMCs. The CDR3 loop is CASSEAYRGLNQPQHF. CDR3 bases: TGTGCCAGCAGTGAAGCTTACAGGGGATTGAATCAGCCCCAGCATTTT.